This T cell receptor beta chain was obtained from a study of T cell changes during pregnancy in multiple sclerosis. Data came from immunoSEQ multiplex PCR; TCRdb stores just in-frame clones and leaves some out. Among approximately 50,000 clones listed, around 90% were seen once. Germline V lookup: CDR1 SSHAT, CDR2 FNYEAQ (reference sequence). V gave up 4 bases and J gave up 3 bases, with 8 bases separating them. The CDR3 extends over 13 amino acids. The V call is TRBV7-7, the J call TRBJ2-3; unclear D gene. The material sequenced was peripheral blood, taken in the third trimester of pregnancy. The origin of this receptor is a female donor in good health, enrolled as a control in a pregnancy study. CDR3 amino acids: CASSSGRTDTQYF. In nucleotides, the CDR3 is TGTGCCAGCAGCTCGGGTCGTACAGATACGCAGTATTTT. The complete variable domain, with remaining parts taken from reference TRBV7-7 and TRBJ2-3, reads GAGVSQSPRYKVTKRGQDVTLRCDPISSHATLYWYQQALGQGPEFLTYFNYEAQPDKSGLPSDRFSAERPEGSISTLTIQRTEQRDSAMYRCASSSGRTDTQYFGPGTRLTVL.